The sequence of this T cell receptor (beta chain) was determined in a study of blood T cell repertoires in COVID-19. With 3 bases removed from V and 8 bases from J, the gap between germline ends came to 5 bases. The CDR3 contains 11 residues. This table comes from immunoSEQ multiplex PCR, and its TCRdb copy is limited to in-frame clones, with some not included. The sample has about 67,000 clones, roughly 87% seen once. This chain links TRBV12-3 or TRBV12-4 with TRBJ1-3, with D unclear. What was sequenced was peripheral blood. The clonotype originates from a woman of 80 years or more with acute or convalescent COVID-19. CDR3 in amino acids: CASSLSYTIYF. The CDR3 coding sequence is TGTGCCAGCAGTTTGTCCTACACCATATATTTT.